This note documents a single T cell receptor (beta chain) sequence. Its antigen is not identified. Germline lookup yields CDR1 MNHEY and CDR2 SMNVEV (reference sequence). CDR3 length equals 16 residues. V dropped 3 bases and J dropped 4 bases, with 13 bases sitting between them. This sample is part of a study of T cell repertoires in cytomegalovirus infection. Study-wide context: An indication of both CMV infection and matching HLA type came from public TCR beta signatures. Study-level findings and limits: Individuals carrying CMV plus the relevant HLA were identified by cumulative frequency of public TCR beta families. It was HLA-C-restricted CMV-specific TCR beta clonotypes that dominated the response ex vivo.

In TCRdb, the reads were re-called with MiXCR into one record per CDR3 protein. This sample yields approximately 180,000 distinct CDR3 sequences, of which roughly 15% are seen a single time; roughly a quarter belongs to the top ten. Sequencing was carried out using CD8+ T cells from PBMCs. This receptor was taken from a human donor in good health (CMV status not recorded). Some clones in this sample may be carry-over from other donors' samples. The chain carries TRBV27 and TRBJ1-6, with no clear D. This CDR3 reads CASSFLRHDYNSPLHF. CDR3 sequence (DNA): TGTGCCAGCAGTTTCCTCAGACACGATTATAATTCACCCCTCCACTTT.